The rows below give T cell receptor beta chains drawn from one sample of a study of blood T cell repertoires in COVID-19. Sequenced by immunoSEQ multiplex PCR; TCRdb stores in-frame clones only, minus some. The table shows some 290,000 clones, with roughly 93% occurring only once. Sequencing input: PBMCs or T cells enriched from blood (not recorded which). The receptors shown here come from a woman aged 40 to 50 with acute COVID-19. Each CDR3 is given with its conserved first and last residue. The D gene is left open where the match is weak.

j_call v_call d_call cdr3_aa
TRBJ1-2 TRBV7-9 . CASSWGRERRGYTF
TRBJ1-1 TRBV6-5 . CASHEQGTEAFF
TRBJ1-4 TRBV28 . CASSPPTGSNEKLFF
TRBJ2-2 TRBV29-1 TRBD1 CSVEAGQGRTGELFF
TRBJ2-5 TRBV7-2 TRBD2 CASSPGRGGGLSGYF
TRBJ2-3 TRBV7-7 . CASSPGFGKPTDTQYF
TRBJ1-5 TRBV7-2 TRBD1 CASSTGTGQGQPQHF
TRBJ2-1 TRBV15 TRBD2 CATSGTSGGYNEQFF
TRBJ1-3 TRBV11-2 . CASSQGTRLSSGNTIYF
TRBJ2-1 TRBV10-3 . CATNGGPYNEQFF
TRBJ1-6 TRBV21-1 . CASSKVGRAVRSSYNSPLHF
TRBJ1-1 TRBV5-4 TRBD1 CASSSDRGAEAFF
TRBJ1-5 TRBV28 TRBD1 CASDDRVGQPQHF
TRBJ2-5 TRBV7-9 . CASSPGLTQYF
TRBJ2-1 TRBV19 . CASSPTLAFYEQFF
TRBJ2-7 TRBV3-1/TRBV3-2 TRBD1 CASSPRDRLEQYF
TRBJ2-2 TRBV5-1 TRBD1 CASSVKGQSNTGELFF
TRBJ2-5 TRBV3-1/TRBV3-2 TRBD2 CASSFGTSGGFETQYF
TRBJ2-2 TRBV2 TRBD2 CAGSTSGANTGELFF
TRBJ1-4 TRBV28 . CASSSGGRLNEKLFF
TRBJ2-7 TRBV24-1 TRBD2 CATSDSSGTSGSYYEQYF
TRBJ2-7 TRBV4-3 TRBD2 CASSQFSGTSGRGSYEQYF
TRBJ1-4 TRBV24-1 TRBD1 CATSDSGTGHEKLFF
TRBJ2-2 TRBV6-5 . CASRQGSNTGELFF
TRBJ2-2 TRBV5-4 TRBD1 CASSLVGTANTGELFF
TRBJ2-7 TRBV30 TRBD2 CAWNSGAGGEQYF
TRBJ1-5 TRBV15 . CATSRAPTYSNQPQHF
TRBJ1-1 TRBV12-3/TRBV12-4 . CASSIYEGTEAFF
TRBJ1-1 TRBV16 TRBD1 CASSLPTGVGTEAFF
TRBJ1-1 TRBV6-5 . CASSLSDSHTEAFF
TRBJ2-4 TRBV2 TRBD1 CASSANRQGGNIQYF
TRBJ1-2 TRBV3-1/TRBV3-2 TRBD1 CASSFRDRVNYGYTF
TRBJ2-3 TRBV24-1 . CATSGRSSTDTQYF
TRBJ1-2 TRBV4-1 TRBD1 CASSPGTGGLGNYGYTF
TRBJ2-7 TRBV4-2 . CASSRGDGYEQYF
TRBJ1-6 TRBV27 . CASSFRGPQSGGDSPLHF
TRBJ2-5 TRBV5-8 . CASSPLRVETQYF
TRBJ2-7 TRBV4-3 . CASSPDGTFSYEQYF
TRBJ2-2 TRBV5-5 . CASTLGAGELFF
TRBJ2-5 TRBV5-1 TRBD1 CASSSVGQGQETQYF
TRBJ1-4 TRBV5-1 TRBD1 CASSQDRGGEKLFF